This T cell receptor (beta chain) is from a study of control samples from healthy donors and cancer patients. Profiling relied on immunoSEQ multiplex PCR, and the TCRdb table lists in-frame clones only, not all of them. The data show under 150,000 clones, about nine tenths seen once. V lost 1 base to trimming and J lost 5 bases; unmatched junction nucleotides: 1. The CDR3 covers 14 residues. Germline CDR1 is SGHTA and CDR2 is FQGNSA. This clone was detected a few times. The clonotype was recovered from a woman aged 25 to 39 in good health. J is TRBJ2-1 and V is TRBV7-2; 8 nucleotides match TRBD2. The sample taken for sequencing was blood. CDR3: CASSLELADNEQFF. In DNA, the CDR3 is TGTGCCAGCAGCTTAGAACTAGCGGACAATGAGCAGTTCTTC.